This TCR beta chain originates from a study of blood T cell repertoires in COVID-19. Participant age was roughly 18 to 90 years, and participants resided in about 25 US areas. Categorization into cohorts depended on clinical history that participants reported. In the original analysis: Quantification of nucleated cells was approximated via reference gene primer amplification. Repertoires were generated with immunoSEQ multiplex PCR, while TCRdb's copy carries only in-frame clones and drops some. That table is the source of V, J and clone size, and D and trimming were worked out from the DNA. The repertoire holds fewer than 200,000 clones, about 84% seen once, with roughly 6% in the top ten. The sequence came from a woman in her 40s with acute COVID-19. Sequencing input: PBMCs or T cells enriched from blood (not recorded which).

In DNA, the CDR3 is TGCGCCAGCAGCTTCAGGGGTAAAGATACGCAGTATTTT. It specifies CASSFRGKDTQYF. The chain employs TRBV5-1 and TRBJ2-3; perhaps TRBD1 as D (6 bases). Trimming pared 2 bases from V and 5 bases from J, leaving 9 bases between. The CDR3 contains 13 residues. The V gene's germline CDR1 is SGHRS and CDR2 YFSETQ.